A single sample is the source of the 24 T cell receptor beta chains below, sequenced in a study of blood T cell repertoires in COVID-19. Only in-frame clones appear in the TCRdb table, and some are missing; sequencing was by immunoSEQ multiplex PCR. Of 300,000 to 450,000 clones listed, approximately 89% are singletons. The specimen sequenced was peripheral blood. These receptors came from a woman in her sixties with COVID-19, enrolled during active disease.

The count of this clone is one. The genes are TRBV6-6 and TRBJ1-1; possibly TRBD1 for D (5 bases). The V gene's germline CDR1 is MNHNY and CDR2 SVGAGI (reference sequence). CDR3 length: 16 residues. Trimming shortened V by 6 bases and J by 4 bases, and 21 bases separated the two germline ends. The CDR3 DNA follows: TGTGCCAGCAGGACCGACGGGCAGGGCTGGAGCACTGAAGCTTTCTTT. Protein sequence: CASRTDGQGWSTEAFF.

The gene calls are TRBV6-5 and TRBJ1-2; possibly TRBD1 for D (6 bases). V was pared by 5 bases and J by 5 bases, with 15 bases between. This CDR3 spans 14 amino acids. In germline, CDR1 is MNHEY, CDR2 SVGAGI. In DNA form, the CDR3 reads TGTGCCAGCAGTCGTCAGGGGAGTATATATGGCTACACCTTC. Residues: CASSRQGSIYGYTF.

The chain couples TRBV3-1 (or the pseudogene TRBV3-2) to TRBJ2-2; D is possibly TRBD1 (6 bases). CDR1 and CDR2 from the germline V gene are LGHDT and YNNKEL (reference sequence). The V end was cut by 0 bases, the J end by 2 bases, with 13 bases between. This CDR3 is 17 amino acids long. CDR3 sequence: CASSQDVGAINTGELFF. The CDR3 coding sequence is TGTGCCAGCAGCCAAGATGTGGGGGCCATAAACACCGGGGAGCTGTTTTTT.

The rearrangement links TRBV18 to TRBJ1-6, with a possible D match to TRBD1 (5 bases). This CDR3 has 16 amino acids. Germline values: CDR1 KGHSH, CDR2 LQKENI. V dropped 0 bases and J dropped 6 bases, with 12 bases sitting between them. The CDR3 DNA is TGTGCCAGCTCACCACCTGGGACTGGGGGTAATTCACCCCTCCACTTT. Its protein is CASSPPGTGGNSPLHF.

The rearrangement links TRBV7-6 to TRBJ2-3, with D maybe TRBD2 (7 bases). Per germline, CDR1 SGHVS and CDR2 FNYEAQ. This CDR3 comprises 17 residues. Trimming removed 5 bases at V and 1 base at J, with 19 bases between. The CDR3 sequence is CASSPPGGPVGTDTQYF. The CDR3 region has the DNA TGTGCCAGCAGCCCCCCGGGGGGCCCAGTCGGCACAGATACGCAGTATTTT.

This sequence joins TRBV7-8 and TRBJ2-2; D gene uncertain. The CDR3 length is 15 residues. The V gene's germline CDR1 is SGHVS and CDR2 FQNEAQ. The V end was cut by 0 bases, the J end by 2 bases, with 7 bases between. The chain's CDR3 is CASSLAEVNTGELFF. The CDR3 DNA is TGTGCCAGCAGCTTAGCCGAGGTTAACACCGGGGAGCTGTTTTTT.

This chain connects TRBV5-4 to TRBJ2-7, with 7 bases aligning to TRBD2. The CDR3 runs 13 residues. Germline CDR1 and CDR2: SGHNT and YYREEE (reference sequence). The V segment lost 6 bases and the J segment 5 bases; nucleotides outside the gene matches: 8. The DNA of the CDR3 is TGTGCCAGCAAAAGGGCAGCGGGGCACGAGCAGTACTTC. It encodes CASKRAAGHEQYF.

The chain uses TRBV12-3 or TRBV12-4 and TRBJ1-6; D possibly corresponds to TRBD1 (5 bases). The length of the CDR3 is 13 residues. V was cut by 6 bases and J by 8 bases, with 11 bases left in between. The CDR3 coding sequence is TGTGCCAGCAGCACGACAGCGTATTCACCCCTCCACTTT. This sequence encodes CASSTTAYSPLHF.

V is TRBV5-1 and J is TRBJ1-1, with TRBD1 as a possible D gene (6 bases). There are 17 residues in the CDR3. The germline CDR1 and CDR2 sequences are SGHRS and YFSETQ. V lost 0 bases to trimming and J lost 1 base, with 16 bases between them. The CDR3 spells CASSLVVNRVGNTEAFF. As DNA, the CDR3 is TGCGCCAGCAGCTTGGTAGTGAACAGGGTAGGGAACACTGAAGCTTTCTTT. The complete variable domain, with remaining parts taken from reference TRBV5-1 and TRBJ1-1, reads KAGVTQTPRYLIKTRGQQVTLSCSPISGHRSVSWYQQTPGQGLQFLFEYFSETQRNKGNFPGRFSGRQFSNSRSEMNVSTLELGDSALYLCASSLVVNRVGNTEAFFGQGTRLTVV.

The DNA for the CDR3 is TGCAGCGTTGCGGGGACAGGGTCTAACGAGCAGTACTTC. Residues: CSVAGTGSNEQYF. The chain is built from TRBV29-1 and TRBJ2-7; 9 nucleotides match TRBD1. V dropped 4 bases and J dropped 5; count of bases not matched to a gene: 6. The CDR3 runs 13 residues. CDR1 and CDR2 (germline): SQVTM, ANQGSEA.

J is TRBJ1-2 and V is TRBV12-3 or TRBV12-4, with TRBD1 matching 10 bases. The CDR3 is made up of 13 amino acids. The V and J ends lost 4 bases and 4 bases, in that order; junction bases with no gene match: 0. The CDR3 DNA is TGTGCCAGCAGTTGGGACAGGGGCTATGGCTACACCTTC. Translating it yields CASSWDRGYGYTF.

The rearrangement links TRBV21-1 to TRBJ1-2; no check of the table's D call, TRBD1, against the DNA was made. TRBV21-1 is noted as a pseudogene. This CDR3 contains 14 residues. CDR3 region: CASEDREANYGYTF. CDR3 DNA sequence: TGTGCCAGCGAGGACAGGGAGGCTAACTATGGCTACACCTTC.

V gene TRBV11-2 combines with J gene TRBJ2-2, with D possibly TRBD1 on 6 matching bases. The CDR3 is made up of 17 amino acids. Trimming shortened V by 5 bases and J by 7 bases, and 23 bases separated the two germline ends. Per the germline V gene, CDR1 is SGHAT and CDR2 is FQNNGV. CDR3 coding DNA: TGTGCCAGCAGCCCCAAGATCGGACAGTATCGGAGCGGGGAGCTGTTTTTT. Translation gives CASSPKIGQYRSGELFF.

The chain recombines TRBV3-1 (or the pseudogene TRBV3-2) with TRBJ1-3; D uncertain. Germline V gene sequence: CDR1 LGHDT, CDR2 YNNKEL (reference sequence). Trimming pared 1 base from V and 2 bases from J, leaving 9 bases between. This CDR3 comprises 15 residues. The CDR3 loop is CASSQVGRTGNTIYF. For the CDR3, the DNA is TGTGCCAGCAGCCAAGTGGGGAGAACTGGAAACACCATATATTTT.

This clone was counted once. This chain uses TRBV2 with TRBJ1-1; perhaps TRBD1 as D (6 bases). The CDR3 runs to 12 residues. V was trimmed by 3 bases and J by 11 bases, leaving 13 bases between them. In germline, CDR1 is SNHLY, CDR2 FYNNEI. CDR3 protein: CASSDRTVVAFF. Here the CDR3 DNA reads TGTGCCAGCAGTGATCGGACAGTCGTGGCTTTCTTT.

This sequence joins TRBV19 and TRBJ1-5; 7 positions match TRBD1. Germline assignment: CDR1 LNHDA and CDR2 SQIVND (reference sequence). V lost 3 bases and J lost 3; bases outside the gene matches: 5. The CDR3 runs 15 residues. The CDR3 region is CASSMEQGNNQPQHF. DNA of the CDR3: TGTGCCAGTAGTATGGAACAGGGGAACAATCAGCCCCAGCATTTT.

The CDR3 coding sequence is TGTGCCAGCAGCTCAGGGGGATCCCCTAACTATGGCTACACCTTC. Translation: CASSSGGSPNYGYTF. The gene calls are TRBV6-5 and TRBJ1-2; 7 bases match TRBD1. CDR1 and CDR2 from the germline V gene are MNHEY and SVGAGI. The CDR3 is made up of 15 amino acids. V lost 6 bases and J lost 0; bases outside the gene matches: 7.

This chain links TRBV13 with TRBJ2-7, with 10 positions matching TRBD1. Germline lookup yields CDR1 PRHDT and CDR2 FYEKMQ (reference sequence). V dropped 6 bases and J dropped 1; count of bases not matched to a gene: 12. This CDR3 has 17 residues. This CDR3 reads CASRTRLGTGVSYEQYF. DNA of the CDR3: TGTGCCAGCAGAACCCGATTAGGGACAGGGGTTTCCTACGAGCAGTACTTC.

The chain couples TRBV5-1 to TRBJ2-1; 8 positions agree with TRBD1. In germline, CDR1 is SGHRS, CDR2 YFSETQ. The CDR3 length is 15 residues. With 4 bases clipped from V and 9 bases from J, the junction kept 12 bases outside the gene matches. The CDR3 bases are TGCGCCAGCAGCCACCTGACAGGGGCGAGGGGTGAGCAGTTCTTC. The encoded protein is CASSHLTGARGEQFF.

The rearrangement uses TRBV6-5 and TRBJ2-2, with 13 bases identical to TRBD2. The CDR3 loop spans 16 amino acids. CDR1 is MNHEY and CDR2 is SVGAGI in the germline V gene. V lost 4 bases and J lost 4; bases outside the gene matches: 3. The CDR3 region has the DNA TGTGCCAGCAGTTCCTGGACTAGCGGGGGCACCGGGGAGCTGTTTTTT. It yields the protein CASSSWTSGGTGELFF.

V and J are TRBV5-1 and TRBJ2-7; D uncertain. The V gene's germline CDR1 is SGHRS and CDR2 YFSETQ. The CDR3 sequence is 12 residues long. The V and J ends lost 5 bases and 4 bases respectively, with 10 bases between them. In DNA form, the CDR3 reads TGCGCCAGCAGTCCCCCGGGTTACGAGCAGTACTTC. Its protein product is CASSPPGYEQYF. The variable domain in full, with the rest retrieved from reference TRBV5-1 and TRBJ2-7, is KAGVTQTPRYLIKTRGQQVTLSCSPISGHRSVSWYQQTPGQGLQFLFEYFSETQRNKGNFPGRFSGRQFSNSRSEMNVSTLELGDSALYLCASSPPGYEQYFGPGTRLTVT.

CDR3 nucleotide sequence: TGTGCCACCAGCAGCGGGACAGGGGGACGGTGGCCCCATGGCTACACCTTC. Amino acid sequence: CATSSGTGGRWPHGYTF. The chain recombines TRBV15 with TRBJ1-2; 11 nucleotides match TRBD1. After removal of 3 bases from V and 6 bases from J, the junction contained 12 bases not matched to a gene. This CDR3 comprises 17 residues. Per germline, CDR1 LNHNV and CDR2 YYDKDF (reference sequence). Full variable domain (outside the CDR3, taken from reference TRBV15 and TRBJ1-2): DAMVIQNPRYQVTQFGKPVTLSCSQTLNHNVMYWYQQKSSQAPKLLFHYYDKDFNNEADTPDNFQSRRPNTSFCFLDIRSPGLGDTAMYLCATSSGTGGRWPHGYTFGSGTRLTVV.

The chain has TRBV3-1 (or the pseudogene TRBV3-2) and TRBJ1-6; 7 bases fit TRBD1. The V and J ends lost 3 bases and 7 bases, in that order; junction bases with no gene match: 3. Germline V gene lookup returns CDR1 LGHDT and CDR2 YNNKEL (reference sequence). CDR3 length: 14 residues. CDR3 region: CASSQGQRNSPLHF. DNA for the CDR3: TGTGCCAGCAGCCAGGGACAGCGGAATTCACCCCTCCACTTT.

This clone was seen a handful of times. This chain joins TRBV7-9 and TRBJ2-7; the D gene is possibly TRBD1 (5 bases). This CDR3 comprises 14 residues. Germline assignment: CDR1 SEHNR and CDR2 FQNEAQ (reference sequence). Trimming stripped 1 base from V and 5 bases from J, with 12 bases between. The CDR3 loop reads CASSLGGNLDEQYF. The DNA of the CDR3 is TGTGCCAGCAGCTTAGGGGGCAATCTTGACGAGCAGTACTTC.